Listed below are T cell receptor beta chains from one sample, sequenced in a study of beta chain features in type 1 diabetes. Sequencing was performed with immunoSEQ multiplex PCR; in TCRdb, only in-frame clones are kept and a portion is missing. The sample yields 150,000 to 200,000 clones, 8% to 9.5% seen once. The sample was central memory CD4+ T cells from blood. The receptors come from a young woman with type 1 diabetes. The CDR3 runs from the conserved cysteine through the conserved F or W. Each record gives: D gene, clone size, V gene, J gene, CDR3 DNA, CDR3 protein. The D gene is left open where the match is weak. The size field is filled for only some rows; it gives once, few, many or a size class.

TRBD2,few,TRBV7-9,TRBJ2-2,TGTGCCAGCAGCTTAGCCCGGACTAGCACCGGGGAGCTGTTTTTT,CASSLARTSTGELFF
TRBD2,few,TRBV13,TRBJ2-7,TGTGCCAGCAGGGACGGTCGCGGGGGGGCCTACGAGCAGTACTTC,CASRDGRGGAYEQYF
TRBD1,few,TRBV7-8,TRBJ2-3,TGTGCCAGCAGCACAGACAGGGGCGGGAATACGCAGTATTTT,CASSTDRGGNTQYF
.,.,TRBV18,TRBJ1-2,TGTGCCAGCTCACCCGACAAAGGCTACACCTTC,CASSPDKGYTF
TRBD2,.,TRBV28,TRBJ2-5,TGTGCCAGCGCGGGGGGGCGACAGACCCAGTACTTC,CASAGGRQTQYF
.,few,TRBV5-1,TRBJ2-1,TGCGCCAGCAGCTTGGTGGGGGGTTTTGCCTACAATGAGCAGTTCTTC,CASSLVGGFAYNEQFF
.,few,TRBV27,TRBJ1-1,TGTGCCAGCGAAAACAGGCCCTTGAACACTGAAGCTTTCTTT,CASENRPLNTEAFF
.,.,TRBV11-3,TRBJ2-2,TGTGCCAGCAGATTGAGGACAGTCGGGGAGCTGTTTTTT,CASRLRTVGELFF
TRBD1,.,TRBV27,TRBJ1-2,TGTGCCAGCAGTTTATCTGGCAGGGGGCCATCTAACTATGGCTACACCTTC,CASSLSGRGPSNYGYTF
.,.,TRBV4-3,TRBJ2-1,TGCGCCAGCAGCCAAGATCGTAACGGTTACAATGAGCAGTTCTTC,CASSQDRNGYNEQFF
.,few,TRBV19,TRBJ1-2,TGTGCCAGTAGTATGCAGTACTATGGCTACACCTTC,CASSMQYYGYTF
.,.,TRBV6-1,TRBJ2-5,TGTGCCAGCAGGGAGGGGTATGGGGAGACCCAGTACTTC,CASREGYGETQYF
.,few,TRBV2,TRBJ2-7,TGTGCCAGCAGAGAGCTTTCGGACGAGCAGTACTTC,CASRELSDEQYF
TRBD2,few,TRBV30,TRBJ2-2,TGTGCCTGGAGATATAGCGGGAGAACCGGGGAGCTGTTTTTT,CAWRYSGRTGELFF
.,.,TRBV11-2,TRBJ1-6,TGTGCCAGCAGCTTAAGTCCCCGGTCAGGCAATTCACCCCTCCACTTT,CASSLSPRSGNSPLHF
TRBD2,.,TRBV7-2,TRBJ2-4,TGTGCCAGCAGCGGACTAGCGGGGGACATTCAGTACTTC,CASSGLAGDIQYF
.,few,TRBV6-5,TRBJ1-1,TGTGCCACCAAGGCGGGCACTCGTAACACTGAAGCTTTCTTT,CATKAGTRNTEAFF
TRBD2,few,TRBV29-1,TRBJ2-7,TGCAGCGTTGGGGGAGGTGGGAGGGTGCCCTACGAGCAGTACTTC,CSVGGGGRVPYEQYF
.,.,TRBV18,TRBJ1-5,TGTGCCAGCGCTCCGGGGGGGCGGGTCAATCAGCCCCAGCATTTT,CASAPGGRVNQPQHF
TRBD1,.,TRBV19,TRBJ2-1,TGTGCCAGTAGTATATTCCGACAGGGCGAAAATGAGCAGTTCTTC,CASSIFRQGENEQFF
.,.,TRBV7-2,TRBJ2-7,TGTGCCAGCAGCCGCACTCCGGGAGTCTCCTACGAGCAGTACTTC,CASSRTPGVSYEQYF
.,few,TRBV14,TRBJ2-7,TGTGCCAGCAGCCAGGCCGATAGACACATCTACGAGCAGTACTTC,CASSQADRHIYEQYF
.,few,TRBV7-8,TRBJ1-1,TGTGCCAGCAGCTTTTCACAGGTTCCTCGCACTGAAGCTTTCTTT,CASSFSQVPRTEAFF
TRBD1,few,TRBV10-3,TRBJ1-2,TGTGCCATGTGGGACAGGGGGAACTATGGCTACACCTTC,CAMWDRGNYGYTF
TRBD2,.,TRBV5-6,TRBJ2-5,TGTGCCAGCAGCGGAGCGGGAGGAGCAGAGACCCAGTACTTC,CASSGAGGAETQYF
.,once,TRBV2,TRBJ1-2,TGTGCCAGCAGTGAAGAGAAGGGAGTCAGCTACACCTTC,CASSEEKGVSYTF
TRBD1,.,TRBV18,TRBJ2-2,TGTGCCAGCTCAGCAGACAGGGCTACCGGGGAGCTGTTTTTT,CASSADRATGELFF
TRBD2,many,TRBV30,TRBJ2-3,TGTGCCTGGAGTCGGGGTAGCGGGAGCGATACGCAGTATTTT,CAWSRGSGSDTQYF
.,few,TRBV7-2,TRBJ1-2,TGTGCCAGCAGCCGCCTCGGGGGAGATGGCTACACCTTC,CASSRLGGDGYTF
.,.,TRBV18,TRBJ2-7,TGTGCCAGCGCTACCAACTCAGGGACATCCGAGCAGTACTTC,CASATNSGTSEQYF
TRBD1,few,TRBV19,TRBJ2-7,TGTGCCAGTAGTCTCCTCGGGACAGGGGGCTCACCCCCCTTCTTC,CASSLLGTGGSPPFF
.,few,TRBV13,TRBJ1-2,TGTGCCAGCAGCTTCGGGGAAAACTATGGCTACACCTTC,CASSFGENYGYTF
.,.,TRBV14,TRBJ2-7,TGTGCCAGCAGCCAAGGGGGCGCGGGGGAGCAGTACTTC,CASSQGGAGEQYF
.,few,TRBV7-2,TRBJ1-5,TGTGCCAGCAGCCCTAGTAGCAATCAGCCCCAGCATTTT,CASSPSSNQPQHF
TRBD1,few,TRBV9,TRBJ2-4,TGTGCCAGCAGCTCCGACCCCGGGACAGGGCAGTACTTC,CASSSDPGTGQYF
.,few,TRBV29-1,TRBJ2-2,TGCAGCGTCGGGGAGGGGGTCGGGGAGCTGTTTTTT,CSVGEGVGELFF
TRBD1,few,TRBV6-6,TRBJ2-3,TGTGCCAGCAGCCAGGGGGCTCAGACGCAGTATTTT,CASSQGAQTQYF
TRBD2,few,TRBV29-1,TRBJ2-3,TGCAGCGTTGTCGGGCTAGCGGGGAGCACAGATACGCAGTATTTT,CSVVGLAGSTDTQYF
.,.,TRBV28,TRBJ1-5,TGTGCCAGCAGTTTGGCCTTACCACCGCTTCAGCCCCAGCATTTT,CASSLALPPLQPQHF
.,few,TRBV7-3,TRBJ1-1,TGTGCCAGCAGCTTATACATGAACACTGAAGCTTTCTTT,CASSLYMNTEAFF
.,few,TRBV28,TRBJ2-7,TGTGCCAGCAGTTTGACAGACCTAGCCTACGAGCAGTACTTC,CASSLTDLAYEQYF
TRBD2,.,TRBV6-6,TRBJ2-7,TGTGCCAGCATTCGATACGGGAGGGGGTCCGACGAGCAGTACTTC,CASIRYGRGSDEQYF
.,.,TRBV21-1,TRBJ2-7,TGTGCCAGCAGCCTCGACTACCGAATTTACGAGCAGTACTTC,CASSLDYRIYEQYF
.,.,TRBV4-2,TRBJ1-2,TGTGCCAGCAGCACGTTGGCGGAGAGGGGCTACACCTTC,CASSTLAERGYTF
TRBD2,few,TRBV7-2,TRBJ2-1,TGTGCCAGCAGCCAAGGACTAGCGGGACTCAATGAGCAGTTCTTC,CASSQGLAGLNEQFF
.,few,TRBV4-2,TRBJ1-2,TGTGCCAGCAGCCAGTTCGAAGATTCGGATGGCTACACCTTC,CASSQFEDSDGYTF
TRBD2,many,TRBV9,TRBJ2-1,TGTGCCAGCAGCGTAGTGGGGGGACTAGCGGGGCGAGAGCAGTTCTTC,CASSVVGGLAGREQFF
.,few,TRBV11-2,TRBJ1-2,TGTGCCAGCAGCTGGGCAGGGAATAACTATGGCTACACCTTC,CASSWAGNNYGYTF
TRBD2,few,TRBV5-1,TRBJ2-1,TGCGCCAGCAGCTTTAGCGGGGGGACCAATGAGCAGTTCTTC,CASSFSGGTNEQFF
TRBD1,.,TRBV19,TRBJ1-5,TGTGCCAGTAGTTTGGGGACAGGGGCGAGTAATCAGCCCCAGCATTTT,CASSLGTGASNQPQHF
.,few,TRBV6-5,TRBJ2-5,TGTGCCAGCAGTTACTCCCCGGGTCCCCGGGGGGAGACCCAGTACTTC,CASSYSPGPRGETQYF
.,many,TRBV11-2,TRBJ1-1,TGTGCCAGCAGCCCCACAGGGATTGAAGCTTTCTTT,CASSPTGIEAFF
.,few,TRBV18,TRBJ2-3,TGTGCCAGCTCACCACCAAACAGCAATACAGATACGCAGTATTTT,CASSPPNSNTDTQYF
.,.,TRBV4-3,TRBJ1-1,TGCGCCAGCAGCCAAGACCTCCACCGGGACAAGAACACTGAAGCTTTCTTT,CASSQDLHRDKNTEAFF
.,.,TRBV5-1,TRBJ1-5,TGCGCCAGCAGACCGGGGGGAACTAGCAATCAGCCCCAGCATTTT,CASRPGGTSNQPQHF